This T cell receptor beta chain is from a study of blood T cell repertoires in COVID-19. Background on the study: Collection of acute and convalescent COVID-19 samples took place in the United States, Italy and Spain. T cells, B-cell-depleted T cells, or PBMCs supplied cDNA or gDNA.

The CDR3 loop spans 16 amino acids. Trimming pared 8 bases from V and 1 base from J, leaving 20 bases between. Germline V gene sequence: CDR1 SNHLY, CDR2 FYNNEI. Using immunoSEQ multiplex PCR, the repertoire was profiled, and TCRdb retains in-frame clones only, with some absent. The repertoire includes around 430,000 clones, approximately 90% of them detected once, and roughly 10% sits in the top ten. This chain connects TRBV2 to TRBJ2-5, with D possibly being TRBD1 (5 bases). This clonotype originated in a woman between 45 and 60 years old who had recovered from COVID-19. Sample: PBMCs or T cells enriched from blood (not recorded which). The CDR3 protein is CASLRGRAALQETQYF. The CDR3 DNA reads TGTGCCAGCCTAAGGGGCAGGGCTGCTCTCCAAGAGACCCAGTACTTC. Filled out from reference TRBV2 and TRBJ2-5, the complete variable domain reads EPEVTQTPSHQVTQMGQEVILRCVPISNHLYFYWYRQILGQKVEFLVSFYNNEISEKSEIFDDQFSVERPDGSNFTLKIRSTKLEDSAMYFCASLRGRAALQETQYFGPGTRLLVL.